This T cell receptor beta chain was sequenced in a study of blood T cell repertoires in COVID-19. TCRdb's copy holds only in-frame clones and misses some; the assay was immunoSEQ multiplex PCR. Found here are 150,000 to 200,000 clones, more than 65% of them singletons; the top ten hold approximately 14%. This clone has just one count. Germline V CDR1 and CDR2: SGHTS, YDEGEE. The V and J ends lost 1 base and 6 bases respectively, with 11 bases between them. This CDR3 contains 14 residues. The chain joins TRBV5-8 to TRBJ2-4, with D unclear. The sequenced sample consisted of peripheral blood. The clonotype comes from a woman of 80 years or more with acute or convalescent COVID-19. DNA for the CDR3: TGTGCCAGCAGCTTGATGACATTGAGAAACATTCAGTACTTC. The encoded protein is CASSLMTLRNIQYF. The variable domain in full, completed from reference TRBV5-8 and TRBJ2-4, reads EAGVTQSPTHLIKTRGQQATLRCSPISGHTSVYWYQQALGLGLQFLLWYDEGEERNRGNFPPRFSGRQFPNYSSELNVNALELEDSALYLCASSLMTLRNIQYFGAGTRLSVL.